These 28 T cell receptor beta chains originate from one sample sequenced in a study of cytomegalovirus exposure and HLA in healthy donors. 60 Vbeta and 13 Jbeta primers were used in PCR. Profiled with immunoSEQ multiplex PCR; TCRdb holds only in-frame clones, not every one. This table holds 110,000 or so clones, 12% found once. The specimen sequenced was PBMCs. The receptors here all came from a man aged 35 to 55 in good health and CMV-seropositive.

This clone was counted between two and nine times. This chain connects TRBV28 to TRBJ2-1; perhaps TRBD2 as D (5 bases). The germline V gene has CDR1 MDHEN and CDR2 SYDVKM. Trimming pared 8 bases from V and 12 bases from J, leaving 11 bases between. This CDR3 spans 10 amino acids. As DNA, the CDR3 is TGTGCCAGCCGCGGGCCCGTGCAGTTCTTC. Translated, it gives CASRGPVQFF.

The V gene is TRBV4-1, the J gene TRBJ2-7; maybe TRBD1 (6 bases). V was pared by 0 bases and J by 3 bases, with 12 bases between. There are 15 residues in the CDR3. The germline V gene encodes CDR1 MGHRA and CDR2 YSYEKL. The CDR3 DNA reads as TGCGCCAGCAGCCAAGAAAGCCGAGGGGGCTACGAGCAGTACTTC. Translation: CASSQESRGGYEQYF.

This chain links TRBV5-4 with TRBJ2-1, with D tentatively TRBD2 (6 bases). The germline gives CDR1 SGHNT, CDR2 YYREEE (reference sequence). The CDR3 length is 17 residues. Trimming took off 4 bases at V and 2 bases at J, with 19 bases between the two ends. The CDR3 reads CASSPTGVASAYNEQFF. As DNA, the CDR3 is TGTGCCAGCAGCCCAACGGGGGTCGCTAGCGCCTACAATGAGCAGTTCTTC. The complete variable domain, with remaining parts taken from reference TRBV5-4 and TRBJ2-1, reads ETGVTQSPTHLIKTRGQQVTLRCSSQSGHNTVSWYQQALGQGPQFIFQYYREEENGRGNFPPRFSGLQFPNYSSELNVNALELDDSALYLCASSPTGVASAYNEQFFGPGTRLTVL.

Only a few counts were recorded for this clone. CDR3 loop: CASSERTSYQQFF. As DNA, the CDR3 is TGTGCCAGCAGTGAAAGGACTAGTTATCAGCAGTTCTTC. The chain has TRBV2 and TRBJ2-1; TRBD2 matches 7 bases. This CDR3 spans 13 amino acids. With V trimmed by 2 bases and J by 11 bases, 6 bases remained unmatched. Germline CDR1 SNHLY, CDR2 FYNNEI.

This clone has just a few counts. In DNA, the CDR3 is TGTGCCAGCGCTATCAGACTCGCCGGGGAGCTGTTTTTT. It specifies CASAIRLAGELFF. The chain links TRBV27 to TRBJ2-2; D remains ambiguous. This CDR3 has 13 amino acids. The V and J ends lost 8 bases and 6 bases respectively, with 13 bases between them. Per germline, CDR1 MNHEY and CDR2 SMNVEV (reference sequence).

The CDR3 DNA reads TGCGCCAGCAGCTTTGACAGGGAGCAGTTCTTC. This codes for CASSFDREQFF. This chain joins TRBV5-1 and TRBJ2-1, with a possible D match to TRBD1 (6 bases). Looked up from germline, CDR1 is SGHRS and CDR2 is YFSETQ. V was cut by 2 bases and J by 10 bases, with 7 bases left in between. The CDR3 totals 11 residues.

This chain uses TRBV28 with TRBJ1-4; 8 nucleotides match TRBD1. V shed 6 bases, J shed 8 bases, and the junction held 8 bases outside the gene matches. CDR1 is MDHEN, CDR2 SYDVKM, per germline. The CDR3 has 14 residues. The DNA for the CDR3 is TGTGCCAGCAGGACAGGGGCCCGGGGGGAAAAACTGTTTTTT. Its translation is CASRTGARGEKLFF.

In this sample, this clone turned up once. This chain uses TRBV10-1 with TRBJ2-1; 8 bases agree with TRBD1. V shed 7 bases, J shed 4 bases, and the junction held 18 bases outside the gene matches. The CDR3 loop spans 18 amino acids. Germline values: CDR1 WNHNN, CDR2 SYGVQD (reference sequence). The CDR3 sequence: CASTPGQEAHHGYNEQFF. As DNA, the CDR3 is TGCGCCAGCACTCCGGGACAGGAGGCCCACCACGGATACAATGAGCAGTTCTTC.

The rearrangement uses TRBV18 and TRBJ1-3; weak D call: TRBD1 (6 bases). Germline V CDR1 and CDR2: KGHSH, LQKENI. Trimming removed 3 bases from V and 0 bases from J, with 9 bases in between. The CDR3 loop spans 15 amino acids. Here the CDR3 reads CASSPQGSSGNTIYF. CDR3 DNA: TGTGCCAGCTCACCCCAGGGGAGCTCTGGAAACACCATATATTTT.

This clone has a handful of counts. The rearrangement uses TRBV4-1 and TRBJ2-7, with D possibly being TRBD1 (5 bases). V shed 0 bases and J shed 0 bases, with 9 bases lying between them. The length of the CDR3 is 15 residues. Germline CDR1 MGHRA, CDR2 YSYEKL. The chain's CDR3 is CASSQENRLSYEQYF. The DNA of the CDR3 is TGCGCCAGCAGCCAAGAAAACAGGCTCTCCTACGAGCAGTACTTC.

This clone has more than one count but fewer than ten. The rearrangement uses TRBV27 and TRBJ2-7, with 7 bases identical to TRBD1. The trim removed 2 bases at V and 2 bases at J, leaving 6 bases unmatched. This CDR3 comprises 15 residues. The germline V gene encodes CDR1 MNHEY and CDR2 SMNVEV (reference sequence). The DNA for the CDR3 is TGTGCCAGCAGTTTAAAGAGGGGGCCGACCTACGAGCAGTACTTC. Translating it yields CASSLKRGPTYEQYF.

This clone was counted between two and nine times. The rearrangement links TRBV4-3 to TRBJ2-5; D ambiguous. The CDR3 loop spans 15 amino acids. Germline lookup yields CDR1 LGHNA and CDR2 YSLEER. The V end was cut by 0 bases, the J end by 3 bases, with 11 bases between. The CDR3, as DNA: TGCGCCAGCAGCCAAGATGGGCTAACGGAAGAGACCCAGTACTTC. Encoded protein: CASSQDGLTEETQYF.

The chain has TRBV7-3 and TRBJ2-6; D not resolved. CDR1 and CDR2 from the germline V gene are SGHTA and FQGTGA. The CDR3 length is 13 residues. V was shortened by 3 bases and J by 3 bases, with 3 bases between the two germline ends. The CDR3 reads CASSFLGANVLTF. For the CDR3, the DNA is TGTGCCAGCAGCTTCCTTGGGGCCAACGTCCTGACTTTC.

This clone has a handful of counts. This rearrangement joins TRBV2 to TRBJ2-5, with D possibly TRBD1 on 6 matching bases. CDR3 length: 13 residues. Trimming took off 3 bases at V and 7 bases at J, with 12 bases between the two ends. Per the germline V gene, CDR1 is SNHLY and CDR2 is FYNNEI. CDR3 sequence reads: CASSDQGWGTQYF. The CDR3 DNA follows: TGTGCCAGCAGTGATCAGGGGTGGGGGACCCAGTACTTC.

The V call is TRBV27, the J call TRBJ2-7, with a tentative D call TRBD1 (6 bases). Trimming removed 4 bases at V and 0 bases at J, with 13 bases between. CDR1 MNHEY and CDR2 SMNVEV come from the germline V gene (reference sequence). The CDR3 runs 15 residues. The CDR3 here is CASSSRDIYSYEQYF. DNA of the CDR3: TGTGCCAGCAGTTCCCGGGACATTTACTCCTACGAGCAGTACTTC.

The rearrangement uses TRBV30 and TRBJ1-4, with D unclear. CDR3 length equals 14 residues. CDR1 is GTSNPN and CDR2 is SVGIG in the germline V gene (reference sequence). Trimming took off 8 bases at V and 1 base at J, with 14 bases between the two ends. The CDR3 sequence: CARARQGTNEKLFF. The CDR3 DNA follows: TGTGCCCGCGCCCGACAAGGAACTAATGAAAAACTGTTTTTT.

The CDR3 nucleotides are TGTGCCAGCAGTTTATTTGGTGTTGGGACAGGGGGACTGAACACCGGGGAGCTGTTTTTT. This translates into CASSLFGVGTGGLNTGELFF. The chain has TRBV27 and TRBJ2-2; 11 positions match TRBD1. Unmatched junction bases numbered 11, after V lost 1 base and J lost 1 base. Looked up from germline, CDR1 is MNHEY and CDR2 is SMNVEV (reference sequence). The CDR3 is 20 residues long.

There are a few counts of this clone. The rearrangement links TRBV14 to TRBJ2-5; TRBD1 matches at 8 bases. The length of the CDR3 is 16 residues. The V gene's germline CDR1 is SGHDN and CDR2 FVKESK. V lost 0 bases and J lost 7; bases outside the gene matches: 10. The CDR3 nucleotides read TGTGCCAGCAGCCAAGAATTCGGACAGGGTAGAGGGACCCAGTACTTC. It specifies CASSQEFGQGRGTQYF. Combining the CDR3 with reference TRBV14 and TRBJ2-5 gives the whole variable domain EAGVTQFPSHSVIEKGQTVTLRCDPISGHDNLYWYRRVMGKEIKFLLHFVKESKQDESGMPNNRFLAERTGGTYSTLKVQPAELEDSGVYFCASSQEFGQGRGTQYFGPGTRLLVL.

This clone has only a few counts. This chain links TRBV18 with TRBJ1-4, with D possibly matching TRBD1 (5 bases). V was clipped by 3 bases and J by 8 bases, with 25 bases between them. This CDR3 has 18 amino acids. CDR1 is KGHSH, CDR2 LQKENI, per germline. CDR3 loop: CASSPGGFDRPFREKLFF. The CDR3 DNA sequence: TGTGCCAGCTCACCGGGGGGATTCGACAGACCCTTCAGGGAAAAACTGTTTTTT.

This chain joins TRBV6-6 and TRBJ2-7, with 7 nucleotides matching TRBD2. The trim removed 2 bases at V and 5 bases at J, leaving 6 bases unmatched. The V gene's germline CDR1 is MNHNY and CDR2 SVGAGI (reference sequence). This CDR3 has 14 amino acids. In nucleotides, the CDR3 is TGTGCCAGCAGTTACGGGTTGAGCGGGGACGAGCAGTACTTC. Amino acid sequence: CASSYGLSGDEQYF.

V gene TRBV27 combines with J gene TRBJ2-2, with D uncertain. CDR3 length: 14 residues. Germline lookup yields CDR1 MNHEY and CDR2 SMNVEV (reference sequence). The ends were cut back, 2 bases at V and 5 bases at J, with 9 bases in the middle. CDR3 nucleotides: TGTGCCAGCAGTTTACTGTCTCCTACCGGGGAGCTGTTTTTT. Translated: CASSLLSPTGELFF.

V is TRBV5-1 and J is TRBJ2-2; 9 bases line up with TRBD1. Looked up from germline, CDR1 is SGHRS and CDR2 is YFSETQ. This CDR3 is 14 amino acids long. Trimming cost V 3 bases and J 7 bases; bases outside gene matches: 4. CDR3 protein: CASSSTGGHGELFF. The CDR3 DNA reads TGCGCCAGCAGCTCAACAGGGGGCCACGGGGAGCTGTTTTTT.

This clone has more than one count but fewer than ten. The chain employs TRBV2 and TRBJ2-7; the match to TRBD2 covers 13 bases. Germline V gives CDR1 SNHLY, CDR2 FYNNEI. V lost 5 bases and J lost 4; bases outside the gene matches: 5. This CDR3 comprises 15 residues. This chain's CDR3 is CASSRLAGGNYEQYF. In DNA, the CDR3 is TGTGCCAGCAGTAGACTAGCGGGAGGTAATTACGAGCAGTACTTC.

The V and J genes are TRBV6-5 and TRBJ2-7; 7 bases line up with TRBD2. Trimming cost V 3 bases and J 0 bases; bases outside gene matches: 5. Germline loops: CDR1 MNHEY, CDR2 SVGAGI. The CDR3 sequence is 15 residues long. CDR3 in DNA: TGTGCCAGCAGTTATAGCCTAGCGGACTCCTACGAGCAGTACTTC. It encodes CASSYSLADSYEQYF.

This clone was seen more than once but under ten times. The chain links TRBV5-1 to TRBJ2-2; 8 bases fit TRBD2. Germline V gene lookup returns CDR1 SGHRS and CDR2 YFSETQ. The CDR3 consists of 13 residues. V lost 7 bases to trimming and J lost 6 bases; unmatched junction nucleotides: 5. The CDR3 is CASGAGVAGELFF. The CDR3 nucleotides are TGCGCCAGCGGAGCGGGAGTGGCCGGGGAGCTGTTTTTT. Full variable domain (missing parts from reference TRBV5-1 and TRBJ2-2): KAGVTQTPRYLIKTRGQQVTLSCSPISGHRSVSWYQQTPGQGLQFLFEYFSETQRNKGNFPGRFSGRQFSNSRSEMNVSTLELGDSALYLCASGAGVAGELFFGEGSRLTVL.

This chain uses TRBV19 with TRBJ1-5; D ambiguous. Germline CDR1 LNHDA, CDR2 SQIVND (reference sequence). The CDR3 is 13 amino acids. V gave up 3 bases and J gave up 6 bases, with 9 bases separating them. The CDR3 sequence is CASSMARGQPQHF. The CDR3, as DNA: TGTGCCAGTAGTATGGCGCGGGGTCAGCCCCAGCATTTT. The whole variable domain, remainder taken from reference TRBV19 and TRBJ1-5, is DGGITQSPKYLFRKEGQNVTLSCEQNLNHDAMYWYRQDPGQGLRLIYYSQIVNDFQKGDIAEGYSVSREKKESFPLTVTSAQKNPTAFYLCASSMARGQPQHFGDGTRLSIL.

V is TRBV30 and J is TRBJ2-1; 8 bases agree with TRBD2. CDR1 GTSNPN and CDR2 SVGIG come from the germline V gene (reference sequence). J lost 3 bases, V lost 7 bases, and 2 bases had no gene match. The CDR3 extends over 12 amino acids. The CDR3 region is CALAGHYNEQFF. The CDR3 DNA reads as TGTGCCTTAGCGGGACACTACAATGAGCAGTTCTTC.

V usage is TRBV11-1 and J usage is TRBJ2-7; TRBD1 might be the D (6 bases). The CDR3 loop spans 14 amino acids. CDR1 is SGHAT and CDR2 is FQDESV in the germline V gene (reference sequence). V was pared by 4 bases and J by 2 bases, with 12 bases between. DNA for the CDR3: TGTGCCAGCAGCTCCCCGGACAGAACCTACGAGCAGTACTTC. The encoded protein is CASSSPDRTYEQYF.